This entry describes one TCR beta chain. Its cognate antigen has yet to be identified. No clone much larger than this one lies a single base away; base qualities are absent. Per the germline V gene, KGHSH is the CDR1 and LQKENI is the CDR2. From the cysteine through the phenylalanine, the CDR3 covers 15 amino acids. The retained sequence is limited to the CDR3, 45 bases, with the frame set at the first base. V is cut by 8 bases and J by 1 base, and the space between the germline ends is 15 bases. This record belongs to a study of cytomegalovirus exposure and HLA in healthy donors listed by TCRdb under 2017. Describing the broader study: An earlier analysis of about 530 of the donors reported about 260 Gb of sequence data and 117 million unique TCR beta sequences obtained from some 200 million T cells. To predict cytomegalovirus infection status, the study brought together high-throughput TCR immunosequencing, statistical association of individual TCRs with disease status, and machine learning. The study was designed to test whether signatures of past pathogen exposure could be identified by cataloging public T cell receptors. A few DR-DQ haplotypes were treated as single units for association and clustering because of strong linkage in the cohort. All discovery cohort repertoires had been generated on a single sequencing platform. Besides the first cohort of around 700 subjects, a separate validation cohort made up of 120 different subjects was used. Around 320 gigabases of sequencing data and 70 million to 85 million unique TCR sequences were included in an early release covering roughly 600 HLA-typed donors. Donor age, sex, ethnicity and CMV serostatus were collected together with the repertoire data. In a later analysis, previously published TCR beta repertoires from hundreds of donors were re-analyzed and high-resolution HLA genotyping was added so that TCR occurrence patterns could be studied. The study used immunosequencing to profile the T cell repertoires of approximately 640 subjects and linked those repertoires to cytomegalovirus serostatus. HLA typing included class I and class II loci at four-digit resolution. Typing coverage varied by locus: roughly 629-630 donors for A, B, C, DRB1 and DQB1; approximately 500 for DQA1; about 600 for DPA1; 400 to 480 for DPB1. Of the approximately 400 genotyped donors, approximately 82% fell in the genetic ancestry cluster associated with self-reported Caucasian donors. An earlier analysis of approximately 630 of the donors applied high-throughput TCR beta sequencing to assess whether each TCR beta V gene segment acted as functional or pseudogenic. Rather than drawing on any new phenotypic data, the later analysis identified candidate immune exposures from TCR beta sequences and the way those sequences occurred across donors. A later genetic analysis took genome-wide SNP genotypes for about 55% of the 666 donors and used that subset as a discovery cohort. Among roughly 400 genotyped donors of the cohort, an average of approximately 240,000 unique TCR beta nucleotide sequences was sequenced per donor, of which about 19% were non-productive.

The cohort consisted of hundreds of healthy bone marrow donors. All cohort members were sampled while nominally healthy, although unrecorded immune exposures were likely present. The donor tested CMV seronegative, placing the donor among the 352 seronegative members of the cohort. Every donor gave a peripheral blood sample, and the peripheral blood mononuclear cells from that sample were used for TCR beta sequencing. Genomic DNA extraction from the blood cell samples was performed with the Qiagen DNeasy Blood Extraction Kit. The library was generated by the immunoSEQ multiplex PCR assay. A mixture of 60 forward primers for TCR Vbeta segments and 13 reverse primers for TCR Jbeta segments was used in the multiplex PCR. The CDR3 region of rearranged TCR beta genes was amplified from genomic DNA by a multiplex PCR assay. On the Illumina HiSeq System, the amplified TCR beta libraries were sequenced as 87-base-pair reads. The published analysis was carried out like this. Across the 670 or so repertoires, a later analysis counted 80 million or so unique TCR beta chains, around 10 million of which were shared by at least two donors. Raw reads were error-corrected and collapsed into unique sequences by a nearest-neighbor algorithm in which closely related sequences were merged to remove PCR and sequencing errors. CDR3 sequences were aligned to IMGT reference sequences to assign V, D and J gene segments. For a sequence to be retained, at least a six-nucleotide match to both a V gene segment and a J gene segment was required. A rearrangement was called productive if the CDR3 had no stop codons and remained in frame with V and J, and every other rearrangement was called non-productive. CDR3 was defined by IMGT convention, running from the second conserved V-encoded cysteine to the conserved J-encoded phenylalanine. Sequences without an unambiguous match to a single V gene segment were excluded from the earlier analysis of several hundred of the donors. An earlier analysis of over 450 of the donors classified V segments as functional when productive rearrangements were above 56.7% and as segregating when the standard deviation between donors was above 5%. A statistical classification framework was built for diagnosing cytomegalovirus status from the catalog of TCR beta chain sequences. A later analysis assigned V and J genes by comparing TCR nucleotide sequences with IMGT/GENE-DB human TR gene sequences. A later analysis assigned CDR3 sequences and most-parsimonious VDJ recombination scenarios with the TCRdist pipeline. In a later analysis, each TCR beta chain was defined by its CDR3 amino acid sequence together with its V-gene family, and reads lacking a unique V-gene family were excluded. A later analysis removed 550 to 700 highly shared, low-generation-probability nucleotide sequences to deal with suspected cross-contamination and a sequencing artifact. In a later analysis, a clonal expansion index for each public chain was calculated from normalized within-repertoire ranks of inferred template counts. In a later analysis, generation probabilities were computed with a VDJ recombination model fitted to out-of-frame rearrangements, and the resulting probabilities were checked against IGoR. Hypergeometric tests were used in a later analysis to score TCR-TCR, TCR-HLA and TCR-CMV co-occurrence, with a repertoire-size bias correction applied to the TCR pairs. False discovery rates were estimated in a later analysis by permuting HLA or CMV assignments 20 times. In a later analysis, co-occurring TCRs were grouped using DBSCAN, and TCRdist sequence similarity was added for clustering within HLA-allele-positive subsets. For co-occurrence clustering, repertoires with fewer than 30,000 or more than 120,000 public chains were excluded, along with roughly 5 repertoires with anomalous nucleotide sharing. TCRdb holds this immuneACCESS table with in-frame rearrangements only. Some clones are missing; in checked studies, unresolved V genes explain under half, and the rest has no known cause. V and J calls and clone size are those listed in that table; D and trimming were worked out from the DNA. This sample has 150,000 to 200,000 clones in its table, and about 77% of those were observed once. Together, the top ten hold around 2.2% of the sample.

Broad study findings and their caveats: HLA typing was unavailable for some donors at each locus, so association tests used only the typed subset. In this cohort, only TCR beta chains were sequenced, and detectable features were limited by the absence of alpha or paired-chain data. Correlated functional status among segregating V segments might reflect linkage disequilibrium, but an unknown experimental factor could not be ruled out. When HLA alleles, especially DR and DQ, strongly co-occurred, TCR associations were difficult to assign to individual alleles. It was suggested by the authors that the approach could potentially be generalized to other disease states and immunological phenotypes. In a later genetic analysis, fewer N-insertions in productive TCRs were reported among donors in an Asian-associated ancestry cluster than the 666-donor mean. Some IMGT-functional V segments, including TRBV6-2 and TRBV6-3, could not be distinguished by the 87-base-pair reads and were therefore excluded. The earlier analysis of almost 600 of the donors excluded some 15 rarely observed V segments, including chromosome 9 orphons, because counts were too low. Across donors, most TCR sequences were observed very rarely, whereas some public TCRs were present in many individuals. An association between a missense DCLRE1C variant and V-gene and J-gene trimming of TCR beta chains was found in a later genetic analysis and replicated in an independent cohort. In a later analysis, HLA-associated TCR beta chains were found to be more clonally expanded and to have lower generation probabilities than equally common non-associated chains. In vitro tests confirmed that three of the cytomegalovirus-associated TCR beta chains recognize cytomegalovirus antigens. In a later analysis, TCR association rates were found to vary across HLA loci, with the most associated TCRs seen for DRB1 alleles and the fewest for HLA-C alleles. For the cohort, immune exposure information was limited to CMV serostatus. In an earlier analysis of about 550 of the donors, most TCR beta V segments were observed in productive rearrangements about 90% or about 30% of the time, broadly matching IMGT annotations. A further reported finding was that TCR beta sequences accurately predicted the HLA-A and HLA-B alleles for most subjects in the first cohort. According to a later analysis, most CMV-associated TCR beta chains appeared to be HLA-restricted, and the HLA associations seemed to be driven largely by CMV exposure. The study listed approximately 150 TCR beta chains as associated with cytomegalovirus. Cytomegalovirus status was reported to be diagnosed by the classifier with high specificity and sensitivity in both the original and validation cohorts. The presence/absence analyses assumed that sequencing depth was roughly uniform across donors, and that assumption may not be true. Several of the top co-occurrence clusters appeared to be linked to parvovirus B19, influenza, CMV and Epstein-Barr virus, according to a later analysis. Specific HLA alleles were associated with 16,951 TCR beta sequences at a false discovery rate of 0.05 in a later analysis. A cluster of highly shared sequence variants was judged likely to represent a technical artifact of the sequencing pipeline.

The chain is assembled from TRBV18 and TRBJ1-5, with TRBD1 tentatively as D gene (6 bases match). Sequencing used PBMCs. The receptor's source is a man in his sixties in good health and CMV-seronegative. The CDR3 protein is CASNSGAGSNQPQHF. The DNA reads TGTGCCAGCAACTCAGGGGCAGGGAGCAATCAGCCCCAGCATTTT.